Each of the 5 T cell receptor beta chains below was sequenced from the same sample in a study of identical twins. One entry per CDR3 protein, called by TCRdb with MiXCR from the 5' RACE reads. The sample carries 1.5 million to 2 million distinct CDR3 sequences, about 32% recorded once. The material sequenced was cord blood. These receptors were taken from a newborn girl in good health.

This clonotype was counted many times. The chain is built from TRBV5-1 and TRBJ2-1, with TRBD2 matching over 8 bases. Germline loops: CDR1 SGHRS, CDR2 YFSETQ. Trimming at V came to 1 base and at J to 2 bases, leaving 11 bases not matched to a gene. The CDR3 has 18 amino acids. The CDR3 region is CASSLTVSGAQTYNEQFF. For the CDR3, the DNA is TGCGCCAGCAGCTTGACCGTTAGCGGGGCCCAAACCTACAATGAGCAGTTCTTC.

The J gene is TRBJ2-3, the V gene TRBV10-3; TRBD2 aligns across 10 bases. J was trimmed by 3 bases and V by 7 bases; bases with no gene match: 7. CDR3 length: 15 residues. Germline V lookup: CDR1 ENHRY, CDR2 SYGVKD. CDR3 bases: TGTGCCATCAAGCGAGCGGGGGGGCGGACAGATACGCAGTATTTT. Translation: CAIKRAGGRTDTQYF.

This rearrangement joins TRBV6-6 to TRBJ2-1; 11 nucleotides align to TRBD2. Per germline, CDR1 MNHNY and CDR2 SVGAGI (reference sequence). The length of the CDR3 is 16 residues. After removal of 6 bases from V and 8 bases from J, the junction contained 12 bases not matched to a gene. CDR3 nucleotide sequence: TGTGCCAGCAGCCTAAGACCCACTAGCGGGGGCGATGAGCAGTTCTTC. Amino acid sequence: CASSLRPTSGGDEQFF.

The genes are TRBV12-3 or TRBV12-4 and TRBJ2-2; 10 nucleotides line up with TRBD1. V dropped 3 bases and J dropped 5; count of bases not matched to a gene: 6. This CDR3 is 16 amino acids long. As DNA, the CDR3 is TGTGCCAGCAGTTTCTTGACAGGGGGCGCGACCGGGGAGCTGTTTTTT. This translates into CASSFLTGGATGELFF.

V is TRBV27 and J is TRBJ2-3; 7 bases match TRBD1. This CDR3 comprises 15 residues. Germline V gene data show CDR1 as MNHEY and CDR2 as SMNVEV (reference sequence). Unmatched junction bases numbered 9, after V lost 8 bases and J lost 1 base. CDR3 sequence: CASALKGARTDTQYF. CDR3 bases: TGTGCCAGCGCCCTAAAGGGGGCGCGCACAGATACGCAGTATTTT.